This TCR beta chain was retrieved from a study of blood T cell repertoires in COVID-19. The CDR3 consists of 14 residues. The V segment lost 7 bases and the J segment 4 bases; nucleotides outside the gene matches: 6. Per the germline V gene, CDR1 is LNHDA and CDR2 is SQIVND (reference sequence). Clones were sequenced by immunoSEQ multiplex PCR, and TCRdb holds only the in-frame ones, with some missing. The data contain about 230,000 clones, around 83% of them singletons. This chain uses TRBV19 with TRBJ2-4, with TRBD2 matching over 8 bases. Sequencing used peripheral blood. This receptor was obtained from a man aged 80 or over with acute or convalescent COVID-19. The CDR3 loop reads CASTGAGGKNIQYF. In nucleotides, the CDR3 is TGTGCCAGTACGGGGGCGGGAGGTAAAAACATTCAGTACTTC. Variable domain in full (rest from reference TRBV19 and TRBJ2-4): DGGITQSPKYLFRKEGQNVTLSCEQNLNHDAMYWYRQDPGQGLRLIYYSQIVNDFQKGDIAEGYSVSREKKESFPLTVTSAQKNPTAFYLCASTGAGGKNIQYFGAGTRLSVL.